Listed below are T cell receptor beta chains from one sample, sequenced in a study of T cell responses to AZD1222 COVID-19 vaccine. Produced via immunoSEQ multiplex PCR; TCRdb's table is partial and in-frame only. The repertoire holds about 190,000 clones, with approximately 91% as singletons. The sequencing here drew on peripheral blood, taken on day 0 of AZD1222 vaccination. These receptors were taken from an adult in good health. Each CDR3 is given with its conserved first and last residue. The order of the fields is J gene, clone size, V gene, D gene, CDR3 protein, CDR3 DNA. The D gene is left open where the match is weak. Expanded clones are given a class, and other clones once, few, many or no size at all.

TRBJ1-3 | once | TRBV18 | NA | CASSRETGNTIYF | TGTGCCAGCTCACGTGAGACTGGAAACACCATATATTTT
TRBJ2-5 | once | TRBV11-2 | NA | CASSLWGSQETQYF | TGTGCCAGCAGCTTATGGGGGTCCCAAGAGACCCAGTACTTC
TRBJ2-1 | NA | TRBV20-1 | NA | CSASSDSYNEQFF | TGCAGTGCTAGTTCCGACTCCTACAATGAGCAGTTCTTC
TRBJ2-3 | NA | TRBV9 | TRBD2 | CASSVATEVAGAADTQYF | TGTGCCAGCAGCGTAGCTACGGAGGTAGCGGGAGCAGCAGATACGCAGTATTTT
TRBJ2-1 | NA | TRBV7-7 | NA | CASSLSPGGDEQFF | TGTGCTAGCAGCTTAAGTCCGGGGGGCGATGAGCAGTTCTTC
TRBJ1-3 | NA | TRBV6-5 | NA | CASSDRGVAGNTIYF | TGTGCCAGCAGCGACCGTGGGGTGGCTGGAAACACCATATATTTT
TRBJ1-1 | NA | TRBV5-1 | NA | CASSLEQGAAFF | TGCGCCAGCAGCTTGGAGCAGGGTGCAGCTTTCTTT
TRBJ2-7 | NA | TRBV6-5 | TRBD1 | CASSPIRGPSYEQYF | TGTGCCAGCAGCCCCATCAGGGGGCCATCCTACGAGCAGTACTTC
TRBJ1-1 | NA | TRBV5-1 | TRBD1 | CASSSGQGKAEAFF | TGCGCCAGCAGCTCGGGACAGGGGAAGGCTGAAGCTTTCTTT
TRBJ1-2 | NA | TRBV5-4 | NA | CASSSLDGFYGYTF | TGTGCCAGCAGCTCCTTGGACGGGTTCTATGGCTACACCTTC
TRBJ1-1 | NA | TRBV20-1 | NA | CSARDIPEAFF | TGCAGTGCCCGAGACATTCCTGAAGCTTTCTTT
TRBJ2-3 | NA | TRBV7-6 | NA | CASSPIYDRDGGTDTQYF | TGTGCCAGCAGCCCAATCTACGACCGGGACGGGGGAACGGATACGCAGTATTTT
TRBJ2-2 | NA | TRBV6-4 | NA | CARTDRVGIYTGELFF | TGTGCCAGGACGGACAGAGTCGGTATTTACACCGGGGAGCTGTTTTTT
TRBJ1-6 | NA | TRBV5-1 | NA | CASSFVDSDSPLHF | TGCGCCAGCAGTTTCGTTGATAGTGATTCACCCCTCCACTTT
TRBJ2-7 | NA | TRBV19 | TRBD2 | CASRAGRTYEQYF | TGTGCCAGTAGAGCGGGACGGACCTACGAGCAGTACTTC
TRBJ2-5 | few | TRBV27 | TRBD2 | CASSFLGGPYETQYF | TGTGCCAGCAGTTTTCTGGGAGGGCCTTATGAGACCCAGTACTTC
TRBJ2-7 | NA | TRBV13 | NA | CASSSGTPSYEQYF | TGTGCCAGCAGCTCCGGGACCCCAAGCTACGAGCAGTACTTC
TRBJ1-4 | NA | TRBV7-8 | TRBD1 | CASSLAQGVDEKLFF | TGTGCCAGCAGCTTAGCGCAGGGGGTGGATGAAAAACTGTTTTTT
TRBJ2-7 | NA | TRBV5-1 | TRBD2 | CASSAGLAGGLSSYEQYF | TGCGCCAGCAGCGCGGGACTAGCGGGAGGCCTGAGCTCCTACGAGCAGTACTTC
TRBJ1-1 | NA | TRBV14 | NA | CASSQYPGNTEAFF | TGTGCCAGCAGCCAATATCCCGGGAACACTGAAGCTTTCTTT
TRBJ1-5 | NA | TRBV18 | NA | CASGEDRNQPQHF | TGTGCCAGCGGGGAGGACAGAAATCAGCCCCAGCATTTT
TRBJ2-7 | NA | TRBV28 | NA | CASRSQPPDSHYEQYF | TGTGCCAGCAGATCTCAGCCCCCTGACTCTCACTACGAGCAGTACTTC
TRBJ2-7 | NA | TRBV14 | NA | CASSQDLVWDDEQYF | TGTGCCAGCAGCCAAGATCTAGTTTGGGACGACGAGCAGTACTTC
TRBJ1-6 | NA | TRBV27 | NA | CASKSFGYSPLHF | TGTGCCAGCAAGAGTTTCGGGTATTCACCCCTCCACTTT
TRBJ1-6 | few | TRBV2 | NA | CASKRTGRDTDSPLHF | TGTGCCAGCAAAAGGACGGGCCGGGACACAGATTCACCCCTCCACTTT
TRBJ2-2 | NA | TRBV6-5 | NA | CASIGENTGELFF | TGTGCCAGCATCGGAGAAAACACCGGGGAGCTGTTTTTT
TRBJ2-4 | once | TRBV11-2 | TRBD2 | CASSLVPTSGRLKNIQYF | TGTGCCAGCAGCTTAGTCCCTACTAGCGGGAGGTTGAAAAACATTCAGTACTTC
TRBJ2-1 | NA | TRBV3-1/TRBV3-2 | NA | CASSQPLSWDYNEQFF | TGTGCCAGCAGCCAACCGCTTAGTTGGGACTACAATGAGCAGTTCTTC
TRBJ2-3 | NA | TRBV7-9 | NA | CASTNGPGLYTQYF | TGTGCCAGCACCAATGGGCCAGGGTTGTATACGCAGTATTTT
TRBJ2-4 | once | TRBV27 | NA | CASSQRTGIENIQYF | TGTGCCAGCAGTCAAAGAACAGGGATCGAAAACATTCAGTACTTC